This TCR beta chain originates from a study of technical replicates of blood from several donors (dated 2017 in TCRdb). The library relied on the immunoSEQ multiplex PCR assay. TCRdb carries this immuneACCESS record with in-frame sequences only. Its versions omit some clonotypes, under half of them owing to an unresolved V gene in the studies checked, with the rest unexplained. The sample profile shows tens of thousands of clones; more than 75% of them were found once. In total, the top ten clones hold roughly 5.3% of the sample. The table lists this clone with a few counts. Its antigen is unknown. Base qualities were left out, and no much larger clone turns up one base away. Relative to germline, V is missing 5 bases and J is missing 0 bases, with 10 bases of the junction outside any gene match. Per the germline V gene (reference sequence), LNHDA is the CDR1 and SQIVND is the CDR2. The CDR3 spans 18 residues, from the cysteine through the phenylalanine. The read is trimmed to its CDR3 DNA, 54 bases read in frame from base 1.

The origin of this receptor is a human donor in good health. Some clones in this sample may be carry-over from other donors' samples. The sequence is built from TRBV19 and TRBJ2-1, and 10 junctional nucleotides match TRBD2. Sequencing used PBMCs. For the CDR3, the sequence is CASSDFLAGVFSYNEQFF. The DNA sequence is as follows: TGTGCCAGTAGTGATTTCCTAGCGGGAGTTTTCTCCTACAATGAGCAGTTCTTC.